Following are 2 T cell receptor beta chains from one sample sequenced in a study of cytomegalovirus exposure and HLA in healthy donors. With 60 Vbeta and 13 Jbeta primers, the PCR was carried out. Profiled with immunoSEQ multiplex PCR; TCRdb holds only in-frame clones, not every one. Its table records around 75,000 clones. Input material: PBMCs. The receptors originated from a man aged 50 to 59 in good health and CMV-seropositive.

The chain links TRBV5-1 to TRBJ1-1; 8 bases are shared with TRBD1. The CDR3 extends over 16 amino acids. The germline CDR1 and CDR2 sequences are SGHRS and YFSETQ. Trimming cost V 4 bases and J 5 bases; bases outside gene matches: 13. The CDR3 DNA sequence: TGCGCCAGCAGCCCGGGCGTAGCAGGGGGCGGAACTGAAGCTTTCTTT. It is translated as CASSPGVAGGGTEAFF.

The chain uses TRBV12-5 and TRBJ2-1; D is ambiguous. Trimming cost V 4 bases and J 11 bases, with 9 bases left between them. Germline assignment: CDR1 LGHNT and CDR2 FRNRAP. There are 11 residues in the CDR3. CDR3 region: CASGSAAQQFF. CDR3 bases: TGTGCTAGTGGTTCCGCGGCCCAGCAGTTCTTC.